The next 18 T cell receptor beta chains were all read from a single sample in a study of shared clonotypes between healthy human individuals. Data came from immunoSEQ multiplex PCR; TCRdb stores just in-frame clones and leaves some out. The table records over a million clones, 95% to 97% of them present only once. Sequences were obtained from naive CD4+ T cells sorted from blood. The subset here: CD45RA+ positively selected. Every receptor here comes from a man in his thirties or forties in good health.

CDR3 in amino acids: CAWSGVGASYEQYF. CDR3 in DNA: TGTGCCTGGAGTGGGGTGGGGGCCTCCTACGAGCAGTACTTC. This chain links TRBV30 with TRBJ2-7; D is perhaps TRBD1 (6 bases). The germline CDR1 and CDR2 sequences are GTSNPN and SVGIG (reference sequence). This CDR3 has 14 amino acids. V was trimmed by 1 base and J by 0 bases, leaving 10 bases between them.

The J gene is TRBJ2-2, the V gene TRBV5-1; 7 nucleotides align to TRBD1. Germline V gene lookup returns CDR1 SGHRS and CDR2 YFSETQ. The J segment lost 6 bases and the V segment lost 2 bases, leaving 7 bases of the junction unmatched. This CDR3 is built from 15 residues. The CDR3 sequence: CASSLSTGVAGELFF. CDR3 sequence (DNA): TGCGCCAGCAGCTTAAGTACAGGGGTTGCCGGGGAGCTGTTTTTT. The full variable domain, in which reference TRBV5-1 and TRBJ2-2 provide the parts outside the CDR3, is KAGVTQTPRYLIKTRGQQVTLSCSPISGHRSVSWYQQTPGQGLQFLFEYFSETQRNKGNFPGRFSGRQFSNSRSEMNVSTLELGDSALYLCASSLSTGVAGELFFGEGSRLTVL.

V gene TRBV30 combines with J gene TRBJ1-4; TRBD1 might be the D (5 bases). The germline CDR1 and CDR2 sequences are GTSNPN and SVGIG (reference sequence). Trimming shortened V by 2 bases and J by 7 bases, and 17 bases separated the two germline ends. There are 15 residues in the CDR3. The CDR3 is CAWSLTLSGGEKLFF. The CDR3 DNA reads TGTGCCTGGAGTTTGACCCTATCCGGGGGTGAAAAACTGTTTTTT. Supplemented by reference TRBV30 and TRBJ1-4, the full variable domain reads SQTIHQWPATLVQPVGSPLSLECTVEGTSNPNLYWYRQAAGRGLQLLFYSVGIGQISSEVPQNLSASRPQDRQFILSSKKLLLSDSGFYLCAWSLTLSGGEKLFFGSGTQLSVL.

This chain links TRBV5-4 with TRBJ2-3, with 7 bases aligning to TRBD1. The trim removed 0 bases at V and 1 base at J, leaving 2 bases unmatched. Germline CDR1 and CDR2: SGHNT and YYREEE (reference sequence). This CDR3 region has 15 residues. CDR3 amino acids: CASSLAQGGTDTQYF. The CDR3 DNA sequence: TGTGCCAGCAGCTTGGCCCAGGGGGGCACAGATACGCAGTATTTT.

This sequence joins TRBV18 and TRBJ2-7; weak D call: TRBD1 (6 bases). Trimming removed 0 bases from V and 4 bases from J, with 10 bases in between. From germline, CDR1 is KGHSH and CDR2 LQKENI. The CDR3 has 14 amino acids. As DNA, the CDR3 is TGTGCCAGCTCACCACCCTCCAGGGGTTACGAGCAGTACTTC. Its protein is CASSPPSRGYEQYF.

The chain has TRBV19 and TRBJ2-1, with 9 positions matching TRBD2. After removal of 10 bases from V and 4 bases from J, the junction contained 11 bases not matched to a gene. Looked up from germline, CDR1 is LNHDA and CDR2 is SQIVND (reference sequence). The CDR3 consists of 15 residues. This chain's CDR3 is CAIISGTSPYNEQFF. The CDR3 DNA is TGTGCCATAATCTCCGGGACTAGCCCGTACAATGAGCAGTTCTTC.

J is TRBJ1-4 and V is TRBV28, with TRBD1 matching 9 bases. The CDR3 sequence is 16 residues long. J gave up 6 bases and V 6 bases, and 11 bases lay outside the gene matches. Germline lookup yields CDR1 MDHEN and CDR2 SYDVKM. CDR3 sequence: CASRLRQGVRDEKLFF. The CDR3 coding sequence is TGTGCCAGCAGGCTCCGACAGGGGGTACGAGATGAAAAACTGTTTTTT. The entire variable domain, with the rest obtained from reference TRBV28 and TRBJ1-4, is as follows: DVKVTQSSRYLVKRTGEKVFLECVQDMDHENMFWYRQDPGLGLRLIYFSYDVKMKEKGDIPEGYSVSREKKERFSLILESASTNQTSMYLCASRLRQGVRDEKLFFGSGTQLSVL.

V and J are TRBV29-1 and TRBJ2-7; the D is unclear. This CDR3 region has 13 residues. V dropped 2 bases and J dropped 2 bases, with 10 bases sitting between them. Germline assignment: CDR1 SQVTM and CDR2 ANQGSEA. The CDR3 nucleotides are TGCAGCGTTGAAATGGCAAATCCCTACGAGCAGTACTTC. Its protein product is CSVEMANPYEQYF.

The V and J genes are TRBV5-1 and TRBJ2-3; D is undetermined. This CDR3 comprises 16 residues. From germline, CDR1 is SGHRS and CDR2 YFSETQ. Trimming left V 0 bases short and J 4 bases short, with 15 bases between. Written as DNA, the CDR3 is TGCGCCAGCAGCTTGGATTTAGGCGCGGTCTCAGATACGCAGTATTTT. This codes for CASSLDLGAVSDTQYF.

This chain uses TRBV7-6 with TRBJ2-7; D might be TRBD2 (5 bases). The CDR3 runs 13 residues. CDR1 is SGHVS, CDR2 FNYEAQ, per germline. V was trimmed by 0 bases and J by 6 bases, leaving 9 bases between them. The CDR3 DNA reads TGTGCCAGCAGCTTAGCAGCGGTAGCCGAGCAGTACTTC. Translation gives CASSLAAVAEQYF.

CDR3 protein: CASSRPGTRMDEQFF. The CDR3 DNA follows: TGTGCCAGCTCACGCCCCGGGACTAGGATGGATGAGCAGTTCTTC. V and J are TRBV18 and TRBJ2-1; 8 positions agree with TRBD2. V lost 4 bases and J lost 8; bases outside the gene matches: 10. This CDR3 has 15 residues. In germline, CDR1 is KGHSH, CDR2 LQKENI.

V gene TRBV28 combines with J gene TRBJ2-1; 7 bases are a match to TRBD1. Germline V gene sequence: CDR1 MDHEN, CDR2 SYDVKM. V shed 4 bases, J shed 7 bases, and the junction held 10 bases outside the gene matches. The length of the CDR3 is 15 residues. The CDR3 DNA sequence: TGTGCCAGCAGTTCTCAGGGGGTGTACTCTAATGAGCAGTTCTTC. It translates to CASSSQGVYSNEQFF.

The J gene is TRBJ1-4, the V gene TRBV28; weak D call: TRBD1 (5 bases). Trimming cost V 2 bases and J 8 bases, with 15 bases left between them. Germline V lookup: CDR1 MDHEN, CDR2 SYDVKM. This CDR3 comprises 15 residues. The CDR3 region is CASSLVGTPQEKLFF. The CDR3 nucleotides are TGTGCCAGCAGTTTAGTTGGGACGCCTCAGGAAAAACTGTTTTTT.

The chain combines TRBV5-1 with TRBJ2-1, with 11 nucleotides matching TRBD2. Germline loops: CDR1 SGHRS, CDR2 YFSETQ. V dropped 5 bases and J dropped 5; count of bases not matched to a gene: 6. CDR3 length equals 15 residues. For the CDR3, the DNA is TGCGCCAGCAGGTGGGGACTAGCGGAGAACAATGAGCAGTTCTTC. This gives the protein CASRWGLAENNEQFF. Full variable domain (missing parts from reference TRBV5-1 and TRBJ2-1): KAGVTQTPRYLIKTRGQQVTLSCSPISGHRSVSWYQQTPGQGLQFLFEYFSETQRNKGNFPGRFSGRQFSNSRSEMNVSTLELGDSALYLCASRWGLAENNEQFFGPGTRLTVL.

The chain has TRBV6-5 and TRBJ1-4; D perhaps matches TRBD1 (6 bases). Germline V CDR1 and CDR2: MNHEY, SVGAGI. Trimming shortened V by 6 bases and J by 12 bases, and 23 bases separated the two germline ends. The CDR3 extends over 15 amino acids. The CDR3 DNA follows: TGTGCCAGCAGCCCCGTGAGGGGGGGCCGAGGTCAACTGTTTTTT. It codes for CASSPVRGGRGQLFF.

This clone was found a few times. The J gene is TRBJ2-3, the V gene TRBV7-9; 9 bases are a match to TRBD2. The V and J ends lost 2 bases and 2 bases, in that order; junction bases with no gene match: 5. The CDR3 is made up of 16 amino acids. Germline assignment: CDR1 SEHNR and CDR2 FQNEAQ (reference sequence). CDR3 amino acids: CASSLRTSEPTDTQYF. CDR3 coding DNA: TGTGCCAGCAGCTTACGGACTAGCGAGCCCACAGATACGCAGTATTTT.

The V and J genes are TRBV7-9 and TRBJ1-5, with a possible D match to TRBD1 (6 bases). CDR3 size: 18 residues. Germline V gives CDR1 SEHNR, CDR2 FQNEAQ (reference sequence). The V end was cut by 5 bases, the J end by 0 bases, with 20 bases between. CDR3 nucleotides: TGTGCCAGCAGCCACGGGGGGAGAGGGGGATATAGCAATCAGCCCCAGCATTTT. Translated: CASSHGGRGGYSNQPQHF.

A remark on this clone: Other DNA sequences in the same sample also yield this CDR3. The chain links TRBV5-4 to TRBJ1-2; D may be TRBD1 (5 bases). Germline V CDR1 and CDR2: SGHNT, YYREEE (reference sequence). V gave up 0 bases and J gave up 5 bases, with 11 bases separating them. This CDR3 is built from 14 residues. As DNA, the CDR3 is TGTGCCAGCAGCTTGGGGCAGGGTCTTTATGGCTACACCTTC. Protein product: CASSLGQGLYGYTF. The full variable domain, with the rest looked up from reference TRBV5-4 and TRBJ1-2, is ETGVTQSPTHLIKTRGQQVTLRCSSQSGHNTVSWYQQALGQGPQFIFQYYREEENGRGNFPPRFSGLQFPNYSSELNVNALELDDSALYLCASSLGQGLYGYTFGSGTRLTVV.